The following is a T cell receptor (beta chain) sequence with its context. This entry comes from a study of blood T cell repertoires in COVID-19. The CDR3 runs to 18 residues. Germline V gives CDR1 ENHRY, CDR2 SYGVKD. The trim removed 2 bases at V and 6 bases at J, leaving 16 bases unmatched. TCRdb's copy holds only in-frame clones and misses some; the assay was immunoSEQ multiplex PCR. Among about 220,000 clones, about 78% were seen once, and the ten largest hold roughly 6.7%. Sequencing was carried out using peripheral blood. The receptor comes from a woman aged 70-85 years with acute or convalescent COVID-19. The J gene is TRBJ2-3, the V gene TRBV10-3, with 8 bases that match TRBD1. CDR3 in DNA: TGTGCCATCAGTGAGACGATCCCCGGACAGGGTTACGTCGATACGCAGTATTTT. This sequence encodes CAISETIPGQGYVDTQYF.